Listed below are T cell receptor beta chains from one sample, sequenced in a study of blood T cell repertoires in COVID-19. The repertoire was sequenced with immunoSEQ multiplex PCR; TCRdb's copy has only in-frame clones and lacks some. The table lists approximately 200,000 clones, about 84% of them singletons. Sequenced sample: peripheral blood. The receptors come from a person aged 65 to 79 with COVID-19, enrolled during active disease. Both conserved end residues are part of each CDR3. The D gene is left open where the match is weak. Rows may omit the clone size; those that give it use once, few, many or a size class.

abundance: NA; j_gene: TRBJ2-1; len: 13; v_gene: TRBV19; d_gene: NA; CDR3nt: TGTGCCAGTTCCTCCAGCGGTAACAATGAGCAGTTCTTC; CDR3aa: CASSSSGNNEQFF
abundance: NA; j_gene: TRBJ1-5; len: 14; v_gene: TRBV29-1; d_gene: NA; CDR3nt: TGCAGCGATGGGGACATCTCTAGCAATCAGCCCCAGCATTTT; CDR3aa: CSDGDISSNQPQHF
abundance: NA; j_gene: TRBJ1-1; len: 16; v_gene: TRBV18; d_gene: TRBD1; CDR3nt: TGTGCCAGCTCAGTATGGACAGGGGGCGCAGGCACTGAAGCTTTCTTT; CDR3aa: CASSVWTGGAGTEAFF
abundance: NA; j_gene: TRBJ1-6; len: 17; v_gene: TRBV4-3; d_gene: TRBD1; CDR3nt: TGCGCCAGCAGCCAAATGGTTGCGGGACAGGGGTATTCACCCCTCCACTTT; CDR3aa: CASSQMVAGQGYSPLHF
abundance: NA; j_gene: TRBJ1-3; len: 14; v_gene: TRBV7-2; d_gene: NA; CDR3nt: TGTGCCAGCGGCCCTGGGGGAGGAATGGACACCATATATTTT; CDR3aa: CASGPGGGMDTIYF
abundance: NA; j_gene: TRBJ2-1; len: 11; v_gene: TRBV3-1/TRBV3-2; d_gene: NA; CDR3nt: TGTGCCAGCAGCACGGGTTTTGAGCAGTTCTTC; CDR3aa: CASSTGFEQFF
abundance: NA; j_gene: TRBJ2-7; len: 13; v_gene: TRBV30; d_gene: TRBD1; CDR3nt: TGTGCCTGGACCGGGGACAGATACTACGAGCAGTACTTC; CDR3aa: CAWTGDRYYEQYF
abundance: NA; j_gene: TRBJ1-2; len: 15; v_gene: TRBV19; d_gene: NA; CDR3nt: TGTGCCAGTAGTATAGGAAGCGGGCAGAACTATGGCTACACCTTC; CDR3aa: CASSIGSGQNYGYTF
abundance: NA; j_gene: TRBJ1-1; len: 13; v_gene: TRBV6-5; d_gene: TRBD1; CDR3nt: TGTGCCAGCAGGGGACAGGGGTTGGGTGAAGCTTTCTTT; CDR3aa: CASRGQGLGEAFF
abundance: NA; j_gene: TRBJ1-5; len: 15; v_gene: TRBV6-6; d_gene: TRBD1; CDR3nt: TGTGCCAGCAATGGGGGACAGGGGGCGGGTCAGCCCCAGCATTTT; CDR3aa: CASNGGQGAGQPQHF
abundance: NA; j_gene: TRBJ1-1; len: 11; v_gene: TRBV11-2; d_gene: NA; CDR3nt: TGTGCCAGCAGCCCCAGCACTGAAGCTTTCTTT; CDR3aa: CASSPSTEAFF
abundance: NA; j_gene: TRBJ1-5; len: 17; v_gene: TRBV7-2; d_gene: TRBD1; CDR3nt: TGTGCCAGCAGCTTAGATGTTTGGGCAGGGGGCGAGAGGCCCCAGCATTTT; CDR3aa: CASSLDVWAGGERPQHF
abundance: NA; j_gene: TRBJ1-6; len: 13; v_gene: TRBV27; d_gene: NA; CDR3nt: TGTGCCAGCAGTTACCGGACAGATTCACCCCTCCACTTT; CDR3aa: CASSYRTDSPLHF
abundance: NA; j_gene: TRBJ2-7; len: 11; v_gene: TRBV11-1; d_gene: NA; CDR3nt: TGTGCCAGCGGCATCCTTACCGAGCAGTACTTC; CDR3aa: CASGILTEQYF
abundance: few; j_gene: TRBJ1-4; len: 17; v_gene: TRBV11-2; d_gene: TRBD1; CDR3nt: TGTGCCAGCAGCTACAACCGGAAAGGGACAGGGATTGAAAAACTGTTTTTT; CDR3aa: CASSYNRKGTGIEKLFF
abundance: NA; j_gene: TRBJ1-1; len: 14; v_gene: TRBV28; d_gene: NA; CDR3nt: TGTGCCAGCAGTTTATTAGCAGGGGACACTGAAGCTTTCTTT; CDR3aa: CASSLLAGDTEAFF
abundance: NA; j_gene: TRBJ1-6; len: 15; v_gene: TRBV18; d_gene: TRBD1; CDR3nt: TGTGCCAGCTCACCATCGGGACAGGATAATTCACCCCTCCACTTT; CDR3aa: CASSPSGQDNSPLHF
abundance: few; j_gene: TRBJ1-5; len: 15; v_gene: TRBV7-2; d_gene: NA; CDR3nt: TGTGCCAGCAGCGCCACCTTAGGAGGCAATCAGCCCCAGCATTTT; CDR3aa: CASSATLGGNQPQHF
abundance: NA; j_gene: TRBJ2-1; len: 15; v_gene: TRBV6-5; d_gene: TRBD2; CDR3nt: TGTGCCACCATAGCGGGACCCCCCCCTTACAATGAGCAGTTCTTC; CDR3aa: CATIAGPPPYNEQFF
abundance: NA; j_gene: TRBJ2-2; len: 16; v_gene: TRBV6-2/TRBV6-3; d_gene: NA; CDR3nt: TGTGCCAGCAGTTACACAGGGAACACTCTCACCGGGGAGCTGTTTTTT; CDR3aa: CASSYTGNTLTGELFF
abundance: NA; j_gene: TRBJ1-2; len: 13; v_gene: TRBV5-4; d_gene: NA; CDR3nt: TGTGCCAGCAGCTTGAACAGTAACTATGGCTACACCTTC; CDR3aa: CASSLNSNYGYTF
abundance: NA; j_gene: TRBJ1-5; len: 15; v_gene: TRBV4-1; d_gene: NA; CDR3nt: TGCGCCAGCAGCCAAGATTCGGGGGGATATCAGCCCCAGCATTTT; CDR3aa: CASSQDSGGYQPQHF
abundance: once; j_gene: TRBJ1-2; len: 16; v_gene: TRBV11-2; d_gene: NA; CDR3nt: TGTGCCAGCAGCTTAGAAATTCGAAATTTCGGGAATGGCTACACCTTC; CDR3aa: CASSLEIRNFGNGYTF
abundance: NA; j_gene: TRBJ2-1; len: 17; v_gene: TRBV9; d_gene: NA; CDR3nt: TGTGCCAGCAGCCCTATAGGGAGCCCCACCTCCTACAATGAGCAGTTCTTC; CDR3aa: CASSPIGSPTSYNEQFF
abundance: NA; j_gene: TRBJ2-1; len: 16; v_gene: TRBV19; d_gene: TRBD1; CDR3nt: TGTGCCAGTACCCCGCCAGGGGGACAGGGGGCGAATGAGCAGTTCTTC; CDR3aa: CASTPPGGQGANEQFF
abundance: NA; j_gene: TRBJ2-7; len: 13; v_gene: TRBV11-2; d_gene: NA; CDR3nt: TGTGCCAGCAGGCACCTTAGCAACTACGAGCAGTACTTC; CDR3aa: CASRHLSNYEQYF
abundance: NA; j_gene: TRBJ1-1; len: 14; v_gene: TRBV5-4; d_gene: TRBD1; CDR3nt: TGTGCCAGCAGCTTCGGGACAGTGAACACTGAAGCTTTCTTT; CDR3aa: CASSFGTVNTEAFF
abundance: NA; j_gene: TRBJ2-1; len: 14; v_gene: TRBV9; d_gene: NA; CDR3nt: TGTGCCAGCAGCGTAGGTGCTGCGGACAATGAGCAGTTCTTC; CDR3aa: CASSVGAADNEQFF
abundance: once; j_gene: TRBJ2-2; len: 15; v_gene: TRBV6-2/TRBV6-3; d_gene: NA; CDR3nt: TGTGCCAGCAGTTACTCGGCTGTTTCGACCGGGGAGCTGTTTTTT; CDR3aa: CASSYSAVSTGELFF
abundance: NA; j_gene: TRBJ2-3; len: 16; v_gene: TRBV12-2; d_gene: NA; CDR3nt: TGTGCAAGTCGCTTAGTTGTGACTAGCGGAACAGATACGCAGTATTTT; CDR3aa: CASRLVVTSGTDTQYF
abundance: NA; j_gene: TRBJ1-5; len: 16; v_gene: TRBV28; d_gene: NA; CDR3nt: TGTGCCAGCAGTCTACGTGTCCCGACGGGTAATCAGCCCCAGCATTTT; CDR3aa: CASSLRVPTGNQPQHF
abundance: NA; j_gene: TRBJ2-1; len: 16; v_gene: TRBV19; d_gene: TRBD2; CDR3nt: TGTGCCAGTAGTCAGACTAGCGGGGGACCCTACAATGAGCAGTTCTTC; CDR3aa: CASSQTSGGPYNEQFF
abundance: once; j_gene: TRBJ2-7; len: 14; v_gene: TRBV11-1; d_gene: TRBD1; CDR3nt: TGTGCCAGCAGCTACGGACAGGGGATTGGGGAGCAGTACTTC; CDR3aa: CASSYGQGIGEQYF
abundance: NA; j_gene: TRBJ2-5; len: 14; v_gene: TRBV7-2; d_gene: NA; CDR3nt: TGTGCCAGCAGTTCAATTGAGTACCAAGAGACCCAGTACTTC; CDR3aa: CASSSIEYQETQYF
abundance: NA; j_gene: TRBJ2-5; len: 15; v_gene: TRBV5-4; d_gene: NA; CDR3nt: TGTGCCAGCAGCCCCTCAGGTGGGCTCTGGGAGACCCAGTACTTC; CDR3aa: CASSPSGGLWETQYF
abundance: NA; j_gene: TRBJ1-2; len: 12; v_gene: TRBV2; d_gene: NA; CDR3nt: TGTGCCAGCAGTGAGGGGCAGTATGGCTACACCTTC; CDR3aa: CASSEGQYGYTF
abundance: NA; j_gene: TRBJ2-1; len: 16; v_gene: TRBV9; d_gene: NA; CDR3nt: TGTGCCAGCAGCCCTGGGGGCGGGACAGTCTACAATGAGCAGTTCTTC; CDR3aa: CASSPGGGTVYNEQFF
abundance: NA; j_gene: TRBJ2-2; len: 12; v_gene: TRBV27; d_gene: NA; CDR3nt: TGTGCCAGCAGCCGGAACACCGGGGAGCTGTTTTTT; CDR3aa: CASSRNTGELFF